This TCR beta chain was recorded in a study of breast tumors, draining lymph nodes, adjacent tissues. TCRdb reanalysed the multiplex PCR reads using MiXCR and keeps one entry per CDR3 protein. The table has roughly 86,000 distinct CDR3 sequences, roughly a fifth seen once. Axillary draining lymph nodes of breast cancer patients supplied the node samples. Only a few counts were recorded for this clonotype. The antigen is undetermined. CDR3 length: 13 amino acids. V lost 0 bases, J lost 9 bases, and 12 bases lay in between. Germline CDR1 and CDR2: GTSNPN and SVGIG (reference sequence). Study-level points and caveats: Tumor T cell lymph node origin was a supported hypothesis, not proven. Tumor repertoires ranked between lymph nodes and nontumor tissue in diversity, with V and J gene preferences.

The chain carries TRBV30 and TRBJ2-1; D remains unclear. This TCR was sampled from a female donor with breast cancer. Some clones in this sample may be carry-over from other donors' samples. Sequenced material: axillary lymph node tissue. The CDR3 loop reads CAWSVRVGSEQFF. CDR3 nucleotides: TGTGCCTGGAGTGTTAGGGTAGGAAGTGAGCAGTTCTTC.